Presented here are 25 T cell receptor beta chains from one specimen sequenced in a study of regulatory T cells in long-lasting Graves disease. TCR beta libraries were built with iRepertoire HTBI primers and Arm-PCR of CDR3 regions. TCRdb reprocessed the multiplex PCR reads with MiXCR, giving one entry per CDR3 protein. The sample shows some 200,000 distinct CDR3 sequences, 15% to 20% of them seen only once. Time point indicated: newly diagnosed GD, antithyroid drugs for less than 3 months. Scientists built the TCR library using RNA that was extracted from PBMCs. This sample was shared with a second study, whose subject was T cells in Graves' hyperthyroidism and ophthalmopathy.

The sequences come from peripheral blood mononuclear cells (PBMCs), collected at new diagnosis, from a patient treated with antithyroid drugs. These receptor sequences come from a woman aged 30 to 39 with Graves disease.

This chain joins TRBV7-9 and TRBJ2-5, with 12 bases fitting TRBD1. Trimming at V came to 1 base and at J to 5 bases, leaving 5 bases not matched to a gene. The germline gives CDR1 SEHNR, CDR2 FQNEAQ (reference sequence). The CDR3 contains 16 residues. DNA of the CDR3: TGTGCCAGCAGCTTAGGCGGGACAGGGGGCGTGGAGACCCAGTACTTC. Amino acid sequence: CASSLGGTGGVETQYF.

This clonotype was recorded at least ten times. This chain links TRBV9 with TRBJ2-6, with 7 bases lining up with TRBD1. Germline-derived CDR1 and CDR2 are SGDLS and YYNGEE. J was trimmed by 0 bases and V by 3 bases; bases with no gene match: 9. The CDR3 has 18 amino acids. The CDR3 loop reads CASSARDRGTSGANVLTF. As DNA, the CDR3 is TGTGCCAGCAGCGCCAGGGACAGAGGGACCTCTGGGGCCAACGTCCTGACTTTC.

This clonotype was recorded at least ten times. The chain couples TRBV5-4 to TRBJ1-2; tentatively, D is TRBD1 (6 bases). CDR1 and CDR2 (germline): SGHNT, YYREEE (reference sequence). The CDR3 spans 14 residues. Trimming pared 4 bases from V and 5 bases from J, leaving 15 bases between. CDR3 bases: TGTGCCAGCAGCACTACAGGGTTGGAGTATGGCTACACCTTC. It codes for CASSTTGLEYGYTF.

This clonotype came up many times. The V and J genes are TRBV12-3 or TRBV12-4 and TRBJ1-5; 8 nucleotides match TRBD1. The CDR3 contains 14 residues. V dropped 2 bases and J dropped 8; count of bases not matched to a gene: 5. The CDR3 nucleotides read TGTGCCAGCAGTTTAACAGGGGGTCGGAAGCCCCAGCATTTT. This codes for CASSLTGGRKPQHF.

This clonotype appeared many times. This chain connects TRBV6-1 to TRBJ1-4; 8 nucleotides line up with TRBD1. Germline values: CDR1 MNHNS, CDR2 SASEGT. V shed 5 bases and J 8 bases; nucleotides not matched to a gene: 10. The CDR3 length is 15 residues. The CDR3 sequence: CASSPWTGRAEKLFF. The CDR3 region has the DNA TGTGCCAGCAGTCCCTGGACAGGGAGGGCGGAAAAACTGTTTTTT.

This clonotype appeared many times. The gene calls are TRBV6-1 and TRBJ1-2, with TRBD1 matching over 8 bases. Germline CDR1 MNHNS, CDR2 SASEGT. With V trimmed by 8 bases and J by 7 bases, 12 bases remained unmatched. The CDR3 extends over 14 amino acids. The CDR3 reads CASRPSTGVGGYTF. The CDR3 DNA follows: TGTGCCAGCCGCCCTTCGACAGGGGTAGGTGGCTACACCTTC.

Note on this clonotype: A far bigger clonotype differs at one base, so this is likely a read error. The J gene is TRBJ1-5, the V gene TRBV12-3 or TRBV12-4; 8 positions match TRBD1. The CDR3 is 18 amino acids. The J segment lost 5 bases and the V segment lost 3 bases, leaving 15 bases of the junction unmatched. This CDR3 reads CASSLTGDWGGGHQPQHF. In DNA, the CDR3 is TGTGCCAGCAGTTTGACAGGGGATTGGGGCGGCGGACATCAGCCCCAGCATTTT.

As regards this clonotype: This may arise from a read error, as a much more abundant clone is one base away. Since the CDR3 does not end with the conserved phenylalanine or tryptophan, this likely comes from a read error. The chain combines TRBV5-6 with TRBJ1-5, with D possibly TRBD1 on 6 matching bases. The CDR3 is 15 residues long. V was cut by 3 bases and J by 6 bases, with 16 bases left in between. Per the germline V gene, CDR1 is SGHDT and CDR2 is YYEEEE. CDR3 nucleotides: TGTGCCAGCAGCTGGAGGGGGGACCTGGGTCAGCCCCAGCATCTT. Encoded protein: CASSWRGDLGQPQHL.

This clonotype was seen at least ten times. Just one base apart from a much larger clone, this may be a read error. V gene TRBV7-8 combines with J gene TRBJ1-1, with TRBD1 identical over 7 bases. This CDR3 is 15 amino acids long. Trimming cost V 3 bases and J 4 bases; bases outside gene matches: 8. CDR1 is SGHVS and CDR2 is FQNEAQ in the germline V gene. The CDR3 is CASSLDPTGTTEAFF. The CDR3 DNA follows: TGTGCCAGCAGCTTGGATCCGACAGGGACCACTGAAGCTTTCTTT.

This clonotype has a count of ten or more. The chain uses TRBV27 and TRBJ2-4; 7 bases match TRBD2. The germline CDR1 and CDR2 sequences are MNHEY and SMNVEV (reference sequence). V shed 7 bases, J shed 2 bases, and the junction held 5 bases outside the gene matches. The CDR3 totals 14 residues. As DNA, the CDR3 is TGTGCCAGCACCCAGCGGGACCCCAAAAACATTCAGTACTTC. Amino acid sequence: CASTQRDPKNIQYF.

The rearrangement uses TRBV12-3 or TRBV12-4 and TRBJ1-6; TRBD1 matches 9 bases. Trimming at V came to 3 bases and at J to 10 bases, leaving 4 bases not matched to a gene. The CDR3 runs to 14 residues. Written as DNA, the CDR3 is TGTGCCAGCAGTTTGGGACAGGGCCAGTCACCCCTCCACTTT. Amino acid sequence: CASSLGQGQSPLHF.

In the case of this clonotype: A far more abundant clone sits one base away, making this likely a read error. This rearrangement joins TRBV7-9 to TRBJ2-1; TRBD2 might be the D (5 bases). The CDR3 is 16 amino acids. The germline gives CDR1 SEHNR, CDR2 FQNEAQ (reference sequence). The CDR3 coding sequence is TGCGCCAGCAGCTCGGAAGTGATTAGCGCAGCCAATGAGCAGTTCTTC. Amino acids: CASSSEVISAANEQFF.

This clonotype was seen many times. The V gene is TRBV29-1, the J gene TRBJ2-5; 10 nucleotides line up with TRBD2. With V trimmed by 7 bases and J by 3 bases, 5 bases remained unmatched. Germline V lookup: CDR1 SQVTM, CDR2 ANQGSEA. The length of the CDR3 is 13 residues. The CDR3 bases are TGCAGCGCCCTAGCGGGGGCCGAAGAGACCCAGTACTTC. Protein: CSALAGAEETQYF.

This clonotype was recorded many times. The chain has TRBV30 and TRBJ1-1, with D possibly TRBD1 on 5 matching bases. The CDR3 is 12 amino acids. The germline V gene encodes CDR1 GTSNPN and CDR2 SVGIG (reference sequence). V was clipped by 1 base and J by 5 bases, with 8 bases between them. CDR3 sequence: CAWSAGRTEAFF. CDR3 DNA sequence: TGTGCCTGGAGTGCAGGGAGAACTGAAGCTTTCTTT.

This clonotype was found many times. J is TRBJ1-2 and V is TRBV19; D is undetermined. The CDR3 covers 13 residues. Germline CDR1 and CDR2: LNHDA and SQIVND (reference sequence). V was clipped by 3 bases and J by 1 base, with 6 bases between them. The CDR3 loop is CASSMDGNYGYTF. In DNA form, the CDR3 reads TGTGCCAGTAGTATGGACGGTAACTATGGCTACACCTTC. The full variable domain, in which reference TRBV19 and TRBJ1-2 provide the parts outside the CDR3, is DGGITQSPKYLFRKEGQNVTLSCEQNLNHDAMYWYRQDPGQGLRLIYYSQIVNDFQKGDIAEGYSVSREKKESFPLTVTSAQKNPTAFYLCASSMDGNYGYTFGSGTRLTVV.

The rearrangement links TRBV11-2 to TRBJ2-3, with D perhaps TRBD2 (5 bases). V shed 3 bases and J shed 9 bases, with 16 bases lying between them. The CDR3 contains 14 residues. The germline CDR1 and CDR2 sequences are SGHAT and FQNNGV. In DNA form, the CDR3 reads TGTGCCAGCAGCTTCCAACCGGGGTCTGAGACGCAGTATTTT. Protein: CASSFQPGSETQYF.

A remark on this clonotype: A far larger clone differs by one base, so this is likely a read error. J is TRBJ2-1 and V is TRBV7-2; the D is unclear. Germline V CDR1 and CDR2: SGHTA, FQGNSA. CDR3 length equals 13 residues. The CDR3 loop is CASSLVQYNEQSF. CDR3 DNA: TGTGCCAGCAGCTTAGTACAGTACAATGAGCAGTCCTTC.

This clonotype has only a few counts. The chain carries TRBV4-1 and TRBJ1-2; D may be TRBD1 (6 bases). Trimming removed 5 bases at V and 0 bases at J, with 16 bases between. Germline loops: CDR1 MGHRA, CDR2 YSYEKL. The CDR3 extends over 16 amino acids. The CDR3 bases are TGCGCCAGCAGCTACGGTCTCCGGGACACTAACTATGGCTACACCTTC. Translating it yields CASSYGLRDTNYGYTF.

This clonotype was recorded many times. The CDR3 loop is CASSGTGSNTEAFF. For the CDR3, the DNA is TGTGCCAGCAGTGGGACAGGTTCGAACACTGAAGCTTTCTTT. The chain joins TRBV6-1 to TRBJ1-1; 7 bases line up with TRBD1. The CDR3 loop spans 14 amino acids. V was pared by 4 bases and J by 1 base, with 3 bases of the junction left unmatched. CDR1 MNHNS and CDR2 SASEGT come from the germline V gene.

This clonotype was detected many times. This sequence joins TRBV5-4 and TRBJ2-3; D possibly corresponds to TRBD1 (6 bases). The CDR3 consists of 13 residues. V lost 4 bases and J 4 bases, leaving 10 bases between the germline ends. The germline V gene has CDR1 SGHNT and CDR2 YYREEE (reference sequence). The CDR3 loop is CASSGGPPDTQYF. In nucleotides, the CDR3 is TGTGCCAGCAGCGGGGGCCCCCCAGATACGCAGTATTTT.

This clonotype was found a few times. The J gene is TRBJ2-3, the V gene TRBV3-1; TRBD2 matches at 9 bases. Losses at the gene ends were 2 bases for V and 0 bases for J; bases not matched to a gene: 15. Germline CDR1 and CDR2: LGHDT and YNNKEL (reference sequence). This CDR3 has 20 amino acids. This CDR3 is CASSQTRGERGVSSTDTQYF. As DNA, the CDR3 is TGTGCCAGCAGCCAAACCAGGGGGGAGCGGGGGGTATCGAGCACAGATACGCAGTATTTT.

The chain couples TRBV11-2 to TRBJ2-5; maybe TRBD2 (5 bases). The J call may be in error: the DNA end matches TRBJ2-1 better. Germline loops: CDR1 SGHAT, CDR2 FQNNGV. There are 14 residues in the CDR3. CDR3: CASSRLGRINEQFF. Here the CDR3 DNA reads TGTGCCAGCAGTCGGCTGGGGAGAATCAATGAGCAGTTCTTC.

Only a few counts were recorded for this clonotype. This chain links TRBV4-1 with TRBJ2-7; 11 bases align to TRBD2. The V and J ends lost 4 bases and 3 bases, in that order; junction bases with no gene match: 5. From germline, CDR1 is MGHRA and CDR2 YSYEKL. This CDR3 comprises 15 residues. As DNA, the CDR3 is TGCGCCAGCAGCCCCGGACTAGCGGGTTACTACGAGCAGTACTTC. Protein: CASSPGLAGYYEQYF.

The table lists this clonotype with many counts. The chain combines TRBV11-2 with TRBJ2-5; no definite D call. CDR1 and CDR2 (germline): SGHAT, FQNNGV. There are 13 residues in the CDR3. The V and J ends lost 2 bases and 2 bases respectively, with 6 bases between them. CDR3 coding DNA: TGTGCCAGCAGCTTAATTAGTCAAGAGACCCAGTACTTC. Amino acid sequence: CASSLISQETQYF.

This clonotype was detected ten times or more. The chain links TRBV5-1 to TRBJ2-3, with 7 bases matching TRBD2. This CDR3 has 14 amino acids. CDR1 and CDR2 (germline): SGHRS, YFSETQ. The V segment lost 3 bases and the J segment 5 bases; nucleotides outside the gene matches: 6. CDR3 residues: CASSSLAGGDTQYF. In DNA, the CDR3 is TGCGCCAGCAGCTCGTTAGCGGGTGGAGATACGCAGTATTTT.